The rows below give T cell receptor beta chains drawn from one sample of a study of blood T cell repertoires in COVID-19. Assay: immunoSEQ multiplex PCR; the TCRdb copy retains only in-frame clones and omits some. The table lists over 65,000 clones, about 85% of them singletons. The sequenced sample was peripheral blood. These receptors came from a man at least 80 years old with active or convalescent COVID-19. The CDR3 runs from the conserved cysteine through the conserved F or W. D genes are given only for firm matches. Clone size is not always given. Where it is, it says once, few, many or a class for expanded clones.

d_call j_call clone_size v_call cdr3_nt cdr3_aa
TRBD1 TRBJ1-1 NA TRBV19 TGTGCCAGTAGTATTGTCCGACAGGGGAAGAACACTGAAGCTTTCTTT CASSIVRQGKNTEAFF
NA TRBJ1-1 NA TRBV7-2 TGTGCCAGCAGGGTTACTGGCACTGAAGCTTTCTTT CASRVTGTEAFF
NA TRBJ1-5 NA TRBV6-1 TGTGCCAGCAGTGAATTCAGGCAGGGAAGTCAGCCCCAGCATTTT CASSEFRQGSQPQHF
TRBD1 TRBJ2-4 NA TRBV10-3 TGTGCCATCAGTGACGGGACAGAGAGAAACATTCAGTACTTC CAISDGTERNIQYF
NA TRBJ2-2 few TRBV5-4 TGTGCCAGCAGCACAGAACCGAACACCGGGGAGCTGTTTTTT CASSTEPNTGELFF
TRBD2 TRBJ2-1 NA TRBV7-3 TGTGCCAGCAGCCCCGGGGGGGTAGGTGAGCAGTTCTTC CASSPGGVGEQFF
NA TRBJ2-1 NA TRBV7-9 TGTGCCAGCAGCGGGGAGGGGGCCTACAATGAGCAGTTCTTC CASSGEGAYNEQFF
NA TRBJ2-2 NA TRBV13 TGTGCCAGCAGCTTATCAGGGAGGCGGACCGGGGAGCTGTTTTTT CASSLSGRRTGELFF
NA TRBJ1-1 NA TRBV6-5 TGTGCCAGCAGTTACTCGGGCGGGTTGAGTACTGAAGCTTTCTTT CASSYSGGLSTEAFF
NA TRBJ2-1 NA TRBV5-1 TGCGCCAGCAGCTTGGGGGGCGGGGATGACAATGAGCAGTTCTTC CASSLGGGDDNEQFF
TRBD2 TRBJ2-1 NA TRBV24-1 TGTGCCACCAGTGATTCTAGCGGCCCCTACAATGAGCAGTTCTTC CATSDSSGPYNEQFF
NA TRBJ1-2 NA TRBV6-5 TGTGCCAGCAGAAGGGAGGGCTTGTTGGGTGGCTACACCTTC CASRREGLLGGYTF
TRBD1 TRBJ1-3 NA TRBV6-6 TGTGCCAGCGAAACAGGGGTCAACGGAAACACCATATATTTT CASETGVNGNTIYF
NA TRBJ1-6 NA TRBV7-9 TGTGCCAGCAGCTTTGCGTTAGAAGTTGGTTCACCCCTCCACTTT CASSFALEVGSPLHF
NA TRBJ1-5 NA TRBV29-1 TGCAGCGTTTCAGATAGCAATCAGCCCCAGCATTTT CSVSDSNQPQHF
NA TRBJ2-5 NA TRBV20-1 TGCAGTGTCCTCCGGCAAGAGACCCAGTACTTC CSVLRQETQYF
TRBD1 TRBJ2-5 NA TRBV19 TGTGCCAGTAGCAGGGGGCCGCAAGAGACCCAGTACTTC CASSRGPQETQYF
NA TRBJ2-5 NA TRBV7-9 TGTGCCAGCAGCGCCGGCTGGCAGACTCAAGAGACCCAGTACTTC CASSAGWQTQETQYF
NA TRBJ1-6 NA TRBV5-6 TGTGCCAGCAGCTTGATATCGAGCTCCTATAATTCACCCCTCCACTTT CASSLISSSYNSPLHF
TRBD2 TRBJ2-3 NA TRBV5-8 TGTGCCAGCAGCTATGGACTAGCGGGGAGGACAGATACGCAGTATTTT CASSYGLAGRTDTQYF
TRBD2 TRBJ2-5 once TRBV7-9 TGTGCCAGCAGCCTTAGCGGGGGATTACAAGAGACCCAGTACTTC CASSLSGGLQETQYF
NA TRBJ2-3 NA TRBV27 TGTGCCAGTTCTTTAAGCGGACTCAAGACAGATACGCAGTATTTT CASSLSGLKTDTQYF
NA TRBJ2-5 NA TRBV5-1 TGCGCCAGCCATCCATCCCTGGGGCGAGAGACCCAGTACTTC CASHPSLGRETQYF
NA TRBJ1-6 NA TRBV3-1/TRBV3-2 TGTGCCAGCAGCCAAGACCAGGGCTATAATTCACCCCTCCACTTT CASSQDQGYNSPLHF
TRBD2 TRBJ2-5 once TRBV10-3 TGTGCCACCTCAACTTTTAGCGGGAGGGCCCGGGAGACCCAGTACTTC CATSTFSGRARETQYF
TRBD1 TRBJ1-1 few TRBV19 TGTGCCAGTAGTATGGCGACAGGGATCGGGGAAGCTTTCTTT CASSMATGIGEAFF
NA TRBJ1-2 once TRBV4-2 TGTGCCAGCAGCCCAAGTCCACCGGACTCACGCGCAGATGGCTACACCTTC CASSPSPPDSRADGYTF
TRBD1 TRBJ1-6 NA TRBV6-5 TGTGCCAGCAGTTACGGGGACAGGGTGGATTCACCCCTCCACTTT CASSYGDRVDSPLHF
NA TRBJ2-1 NA TRBV11-2 TGTGCCAGCAGCTCAATTGCGGTAATGAATGAGCAGTTCTTC CASSSIAVMNEQFF
TRBD1 TRBJ2-3 NA TRBV28 TGTGCCAGCAACCACCCAGGGGGTGGCGCAGATACGCAGTATTTT CASNHPGGGADTQYF
NA TRBJ1-4 NA TRBV19 TGTGCCAGTACAAACAGAGTGGTTGAAAAACTGTTTTTT CASTNRVVEKLFF
TRBD1 TRBJ1-6 NA TRBV7-2 TGTGCCAGCAGCTTCGAGACCGGGACAGCAAATTCACCCCTCCACTTT CASSFETGTANSPLHF
NA TRBJ1-1 NA TRBV10-1 TGCGCCAGCAGTGAAACACCGAACACTGAAGCTTTCTTT CASSETPNTEAFF